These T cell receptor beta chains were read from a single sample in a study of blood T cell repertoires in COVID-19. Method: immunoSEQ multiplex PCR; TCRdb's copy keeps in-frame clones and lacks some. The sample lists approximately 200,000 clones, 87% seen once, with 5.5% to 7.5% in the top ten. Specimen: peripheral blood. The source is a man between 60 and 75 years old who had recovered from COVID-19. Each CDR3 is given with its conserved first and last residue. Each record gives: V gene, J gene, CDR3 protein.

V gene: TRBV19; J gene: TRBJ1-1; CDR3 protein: CASSPRTGNTEAFF
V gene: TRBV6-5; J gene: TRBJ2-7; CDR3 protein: CASSYSDRGPYEQYF
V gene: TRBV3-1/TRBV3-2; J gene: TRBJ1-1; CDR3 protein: CASSQVGRGTEAFF
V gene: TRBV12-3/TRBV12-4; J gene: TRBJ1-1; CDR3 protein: CASSQNTEAFF
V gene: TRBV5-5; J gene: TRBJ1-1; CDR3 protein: CASSPLASGNTEAFF
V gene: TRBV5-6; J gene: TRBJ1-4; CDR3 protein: CASGGADEKLFF
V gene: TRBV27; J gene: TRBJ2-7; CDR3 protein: CASRTGISVIYEQYF
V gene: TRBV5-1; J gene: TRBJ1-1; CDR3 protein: CASSSFSDREAFF
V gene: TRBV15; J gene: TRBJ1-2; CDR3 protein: CATSRSNEDYGYTF
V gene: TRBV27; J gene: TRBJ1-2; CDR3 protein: CASSYGDRNNGYTF
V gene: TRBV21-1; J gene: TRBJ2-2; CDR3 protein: CASNVDRENTGELFF
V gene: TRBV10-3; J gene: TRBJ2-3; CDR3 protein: CAIRKDREGDTQYF
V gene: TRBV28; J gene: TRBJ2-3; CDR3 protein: CASSPPGHGTDTQYF
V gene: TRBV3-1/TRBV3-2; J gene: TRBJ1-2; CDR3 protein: CASRLTGYGYTF
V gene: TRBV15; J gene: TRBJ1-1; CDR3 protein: CATSSFTGGVDTEAFF
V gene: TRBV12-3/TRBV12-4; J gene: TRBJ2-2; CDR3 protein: CASKRPSPRELFF
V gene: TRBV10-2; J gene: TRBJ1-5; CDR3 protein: CASSRLHSNQPQHF
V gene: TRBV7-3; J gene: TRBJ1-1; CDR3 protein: CASSLQGGNTEAFF
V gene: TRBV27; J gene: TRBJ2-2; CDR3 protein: CASSSPGRADRELFF
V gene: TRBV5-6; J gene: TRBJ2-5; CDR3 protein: CASSLSSGGLETQYF
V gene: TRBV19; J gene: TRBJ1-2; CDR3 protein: CASTGLSSGGNGYTF
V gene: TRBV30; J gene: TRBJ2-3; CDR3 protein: CAWGAGSSLRTQYF
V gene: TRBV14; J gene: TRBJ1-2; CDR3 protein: CASSQIRAYGHTF
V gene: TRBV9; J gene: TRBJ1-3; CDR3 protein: CASSPYGNSGNTIYF